This T cell receptor (beta chain) emerged from a study of blood T cell repertoires in COVID-19. Study-wide background: There were acute and convalescent COVID-19 samples, and they came from the United States, Italy and Spain. Sources were T cells, B-cell-depleted T cells, or PBMCs; the material itself was cDNA or gDNA.

Clones were sequenced by immunoSEQ multiplex PCR, and TCRdb holds only the in-frame ones, with some missing. The data show around 150,000 clones, with approximately 86% seen just once and 6.2% held by the top ten. Germline assignment: CDR1 LGHNA and CDR2 YNFKEQ. The germline V and J ends were trimmed by 4 bases and 7 bases, with 11 bases remaining between them. The CDR3 has 13 amino acids. Participants were placed into cohorts based on the clinical history they reported. Recovery meant two consecutive negative NP/OP PCR tests, professional clearance, or resolved symptoms. The receptor was derived from a woman between 40 and 55 years old who had recovered from COVID-19. The sequenced material came from PBMCs or T cells enriched from blood (not recorded which). V usage is TRBV4-2 and J usage is TRBJ2-1; D may be TRBD2 (5 bases). CDR3 sequence reads: CASSRKTGNEQFF. The CDR3 DNA reads TGTGCCAGCAGCCGGAAGACGGGGAATGAGCAGTTCTTC.